This TCR beta chain was recovered during a study of siplizumab effects on memory and regulatory T cells. The J segment lost 3 bases and the V segment lost 4 bases, leaving 1 base of the junction unmatched. CDR1 and CDR2 (germline): SNHLY, FYNNEI. The CDR3 is 15 residues long. Some clones are missing from TCRdb's copy, which holds only in-frame ones; the method was immunoSEQ multiplex PCR. The repertoire holds 75,000 to 100,000 clones, with 85% to 95% as singletons. Of note for this clone: No antigen is known for it.

Study observations and caveats: Of the proliferating CD4+ or CD8+ clones, roughly 75-97% lacked a naive or memory phenotype that could be assigned. Naive T cells apparently outstripped memory cells in diversity and seemed major alloresponse contributors.

This rearrangement joins TRBV2 to TRBJ1-5; 12 bases map to TRBD1. Input material: non-Treg CD4+ T cells sorted from blood. The receptor was derived from a human donor in good health. CDR3 bases: TGTGCCAGCAGTGGGGACAGGGGGCACAATCAGCCCCAGCATTTT. Its protein product is CASSGDRGHNQPQHF. The entire variable domain, with the rest obtained from reference TRBV2 and TRBJ1-5, is as follows: EPEVTQTPSHQVTQMGQEVILRCVPISNHLYFYWYRQILGQKVEFLVSFYNNEISEKSEIFDDQFSVERPDGSNFTLKIRSTKLEDSAMYFCASSGDRGHNQPQHFGDGTRLSIL.